This TCR beta chain was retrieved from a study of cytomegalovirus exposure and HLA in healthy donors. The overall study: Later, an analysis reported that the 95 to 150 validation repertoires had used the same platform as the 666 first-cohort repertoires. Overall study findings and caveats: There were a few CMV-associated chains whose specificity for CMV antigens was confirmed in vitro.

TCRdb keeps only in-frame clones here, not all; method: immunoSEQ multiplex PCR. The sample contains roughly 140,000 clones, roughly nine tenths of which appear only once. The length of the CDR3 is 15 residues. Germline V gene sequence: CDR1 SEHNR, CDR2 FQNEAQ (reference sequence). Trimming shortened V by 1 base and J by 0 bases, and 10 bases separated the two germline ends. With respect to this clone: The antigen is not known.

The sequencing sample was made of PBMCs. The sequence came from a woman under 30 in good health and CMV-seropositive. The chain couples TRBV7-9 to TRBJ2-7; D call uncertain. CDR3 coding DNA: TGTGCCAGCAGCTTAGGGCTAGTCAGCTCCTACGAGCAGTACTTC. As protein: CASSLGLVSSYEQYF.